This TCR beta chain was sequenced during a study of cytomegalovirus exposure and HLA in healthy donors. Study-level results: Usually a TCR sequence was rare, but some public TCRs were found in many donors. The authors enumerated 180 or so TCR beta chains as linked to cytomegalovirus. Cytomegalovirus status was reportedly diagnosed by the classifier with high specificity and sensitivity. In the roughly 110 validation repertoires, 94% of cluster scores exceeded 0, per a later analysis.

Germline-derived CDR1 and CDR2 are SGHVS and FNYEAQ. The germline V and J ends were trimmed by 1 base and 2 bases, with 8 bases remaining between them. The CDR3 length is 14 residues. Using immunoSEQ multiplex PCR, the repertoire was profiled, and TCRdb retains in-frame clones only, with some absent. The sample includes some 77,000 clones, about 94% of them seen just once. As concerns this clone: Its antigen is unidentified.

The chain has TRBV7-6 and TRBJ1-2; D is unclear. Source material: PBMCs. This sequence originates from a man between 18 and 29 years old in good health and CMV-seropositive. This CDR3 is CASSLGGQNYGYTF. The CDR3, as DNA: TGTGCCAGCAGCTTAGGAGGCCAGAACTATGGCTACACCTTC.